The clone carrying this T cell receptor beta chain occurred a few times. Its antigen remains unidentified. The sample originates from a study of blood T cells in healthy people across ages. Notes on the study in general: Samples with more naive T cells showed higher observed beta diversity. TCR beta diversity per million T cells fell roughly linearly with age.

For the second PCR, which ran for about 6 to 12 cycles, a sample-barcoded 5' primer and a J-beta primer mix were used. The yield of each sample was at least 3 million CDR3-containing paired-end reads. Via MiXCR, TCRdb re-called the 5' RACE reads, giving one row per CDR3 protein. The sample shows 1 million to 1.2 million distinct CDR3 sequences, approximately 38% of them seen only once. There were at least 6 micrograms of total RNA extracted from every sample. CDR1 is SGHAT and CDR2 is FQNNGV in the germline V gene. This CDR3 has 14 residues. Trimming took off 1 base at V and 3 bases at J, with 9 bases between the two ends.

The J gene is TRBJ1-2, the V gene TRBV11-2, with a weak D call TRBD1 (5 bases). Material for sequencing was blood. The sequence derives from a man aged 18 to 29 in good health. CDR3 loop: CASSLVGDYYGYTF. In DNA form, the CDR3 reads TGTGCCAGCAGCTTAGTGGGGGATTACTATGGCTACACCTTC.